The sequence of this T cell receptor (beta chain) was determined in a study of cytomegalovirus exposure and HLA in healthy donors (dated by TCRdb to 2016 to 2017). About the study as a whole: According to an earlier analysis of several hundred of the donors, 200 million or so T cells yielded 120 million or so unique TCR beta sequences and 276 Gb of sequence data. Roughly 300 gigabases of sequencing data and 91 million or so unique TCR sequences made up an early release that covered fewer than 650 HLA-typed donors. Of the 398 genotyped donors, approximately 82% fell in the genetic ancestry cluster associated with self-reported Caucasian donors. The study aimed to test whether cataloging public T cell receptors could reveal signatures of past pathogen exposure. The study used immunosequencing to profile the T cell repertoires of approximately 640 subjects and linked those repertoires to cytomegalovirus serostatus. In addition to the first cohort of 666 subjects, a separate validation cohort of about 120 different subjects was used. High-throughput TCR immunosequencing, statistical association of individual TCRs with disease status, and machine learning were combined to predict cytomegalovirus infection status. To study patterns of TCR occurrence, a later analysis re-analyzed previously published TCR beta repertoires from 666 donors and added high-resolution HLA genotyping. Rather than using new phenotypic data, the later analysis identified candidate immune exposures from TCR beta sequences and from how often those sequences occurred across donors. An earlier analysis of approximately 580 of the donors used high-throughput TCR beta sequencing to judge whether each TCR beta V gene segment behaved as functional or pseudogenic. Donor age, sex, ethnicity and CMV serostatus were collected together with the repertoire data. A later genetic analysis used genome-wide SNP genotypes for about 65% of the roughly 670 donors, treating that subset as a discovery cohort. All discovery cohort repertoires had been generated on a single sequencing platform. HLA typing covered class I and class II loci at four-digit resolution. Typing coverage differed by locus: A, B, C, DRB1 and DQB1 were typed in roughly 620-630 donors, DQA1 in about 500, DPA1 in some 610, and DPB1 in around 490. Because of strong linkage in the cohort, a handful of DR-DQ haplotypes were treated as single units for association and clustering. Across 300 to 400 genotyped donors of the cohort, an average of about 240,000 unique TCR beta nucleotide sequences per donor were sequenced, and roughly 20% of those sequences were non-productive. General findings and caveats noted by the study authors: Cytomegalovirus status was reported to be diagnosed by the classifier with high specificity and sensitivity in both the original and validation cohorts. At a false discovery rate of 0.05, a later analysis linked some 17,000 TCR beta sequences to specific HLA alleles. According to a later analysis, TCR association rates differed among HLA loci, with DRB1 alleles showing the most associated TCRs and HLA-C alleles showing the fewest. Because counts were too low, fewer than 20 rarely observed V segments, including chromosome 9 orphons, were excluded from the earlier analysis of roughly 580 of the donors. In a later analysis, HLA-associated TCR beta chains were found to be more clonally expanded and to have lower generation probabilities than equally common non-associated chains. Compared with the roughly 700-donor mean, donors in an Asian-associated ancestry cluster had fewer N-insertions in productive TCRs, according to a later genetic analysis. It was suggested by the authors that the approach could potentially be generalized to other disease states and immunological phenotypes. The only immune exposure information available for the cohort was CMV serostatus. While some public TCRs were present in many individuals, most TCR sequences turned up only very rarely across donors. HLA typing was unavailable for some donors at each locus, so association tests used only the typed subset. Broadly in line with IMGT annotations, most TCR beta V segments showed up in productive rearrangements about 90% or about 30% of the time in an earlier analysis of roughly 590 of the donors. Linkage disequilibrium might explain the correlated functional status among segregating V segments, but an unknown experimental factor could not be ruled out. A later genetic analysis associated a missense DCLRE1C variant with V-gene and J-gene trimming of TCR beta chains, and an independent cohort replicated the association. In a later analysis, several top co-occurrence clusters were reported to appear linked to parvovirus B19, influenza, CMV and Epstein-Barr virus. A few of the identified cytomegalovirus-associated TCR beta chains were confirmed in vitro to be specific for cytomegalovirus antigens. Most CMV-associated TCR beta chains appeared to be HLA-restricted in a later analysis, and the HLA associations seemed to be driven largely by CMV exposure. When HLA alleles, especially DR and DQ, strongly co-occurred, attributing TCR associations to individual alleles was difficult. Presence/absence analyses assumed roughly uniform sequencing depth across donors, an assumption that may not hold. Because the 87-base-pair reads could not distinguish some IMGT-functional V segments, including TRBV6-2 and TRBV6-3, those segments were excluded. A further reported finding was that TCR beta sequences accurately predicted the HLA-A and HLA-B alleles for most subjects in the first cohort. The sequencing pipeline was judged likely to have produced a cluster of highly shared sequence variants as a technical artifact. The cohort was sequenced for TCR beta chains only, and without alpha or paired-chain data the features that could be detected were limited. A total of fewer than 200 TCR beta chains were listed by the study as associated with cytomegalovirus.

For this clone: The antigen this receptor binds is unknown.

The cohort was made up of 500 to 850 healthy bone marrow donors. At the time of sampling, all cohort members were nominally healthy, though unrecorded immune exposures were likely present. The donor tested CMV seronegative, placing the donor among the roughly 400 seronegative members of the cohort. A peripheral blood sample was collected from each donor, and TCR beta sequencing was performed on peripheral blood mononuclear cells. Genomic DNA was extracted from the blood cell samples with the Qiagen DNeasy Blood Extraction Kit. As encoded in the germline V gene (reference sequence), CDR1 is SEHNR while CDR2 is FQNEAQ. From cysteine to phenylalanine, the CDR3 is 15 amino acids long. The only DNA kept is the CDR3, 45 bases in frame from the first base. V is clipped by 1 base and J by 3 bases, and the sequence between their germline boundaries is 13 bases long. The library relied on the immunoSEQ multiplex PCR assay. The multiplex PCR relied on a mix of 60 forward primers for TCR Vbeta segments and 13 reverse primers for TCR Jbeta segments. A multiplex PCR assay on genomic DNA amplified the CDR3 region of rearranged TCR beta genes. The amplified TCR beta libraries were sequenced on the Illumina HiSeq System as 87-base-pair reads. The paper's processing steps were these. Across the roughly 700 repertoires, a later analysis counted roughly 77 million unique TCR beta chains, around 11 million of which were shared by at least two donors. To remove PCR and sequencing errors, raw reads were error-corrected and collapsed into unique sequences using a nearest-neighbor algorithm that merged closely related sequences. Alignment of CDR3 sequences to IMGT reference sequences was used to assign V, D and J gene segments. For a sequence to be retained, at least a six-nucleotide match to both a V gene segment and a J gene segment was required. Rearrangements were classified as productive when the CDR3 lacked stop codons and remained in frame with V and J, and all other rearrangements were classified as non-productive. Following IMGT convention, CDR3 was defined as the stretch from the second conserved V-encoded cysteine to the conserved J-encoded phenylalanine. In an earlier analysis of approximately 590 of the donors, sequences lacking an unambiguous match to a single V gene segment were excluded. In an earlier analysis of almost 600 of the donors, a V segment was called functional when productive rearrangements were above 56.7%, and segregating when the standard deviation between donors exceeded 5%. A statistical classification framework was developed to diagnose cytomegalovirus status using the catalog of TCR beta chain sequences. A later analysis assigned V and J genes by comparing TCR nucleotide sequences with IMGT/GENE-DB human TR gene sequences. Using the TCRdist pipeline, a later analysis assigned CDR3 sequences along with most-parsimonious VDJ recombination scenarios. A later analysis defined each TCR beta chain by its CDR3 amino acid sequence plus V-gene family, and excluded reads lacking a unique V-gene family. A later analysis removed 500 to 600 highly shared, low-generation-probability nucleotide sequences to deal with suspected cross-contamination and a sequencing artifact. A later analysis calculated a clonal expansion index for each public chain from normalized within-repertoire ranks of inferred template counts. In a later analysis, generation probabilities were computed using a VDJ recombination model fitted to out-of-frame rearrangements, and the results were checked against IGoR. A later analysis scored TCR-TCR, TCR-HLA and TCR-CMV co-occurrence with hypergeometric tests, applying a repertoire-size bias correction to TCR pairs. To estimate false discovery rates, a later analysis permuted the HLA or CMV assignments 20 times. A later analysis grouped co-occurring TCRs with DBSCAN, adding TCRdist sequence similarity when clustering within HLA-allele-positive subsets. Co-occurrence clustering excluded repertoires with fewer than 30,000 or more than 120,000 public chains, plus five with anomalous nucleotide sharing. TCRdb re-hosts the immuneACCESS table, in-frame sequences only. Its copies lack some clones; in the studies checked, an unresolved V gene accounts for under half of them, and the cause for the rest is not known. V and J calls and clone size are given by that table; D and trimming were obtained from the DNA. The data table for this sample lists 55,000 to 75,000 clones. The ten largest account for 4% of the sample.

Sequencing was performed on PBMCs. The source is a male donor in good health and CMV-seronegative. Recombination joined TRBV7-9 with TRBJ2-7; the D gene is possibly TRBD2, with 7 bases matching. In nucleotide form, the sequence is TGTGCCAGCAGCTTAGGGGGGGCGGGGGTCTACGAGCAGTACTTC. Translated, it gives CASSLGGAGVYEQYF.